This T cell receptor (beta chain) was sequenced during a study of T cells after posttransplantation cyclophosphamide. Data came from immunoSEQ multiplex PCR; TCRdb stores just in-frame clones and leaves some out. The sample carries around 37,000 clones, roughly 78% recorded once. The CDR3 runs 15 residues. V dropped 2 bases and J dropped 7 bases, with 12 bases sitting between them. CDR1 and CDR2 from the germline V gene are SGHVS and FNYEAQ. Treatment was busulfan-fludarabine conditioning, a marrow graft, and cyclophosphamide on days +3 and +4. Study results and caveats: TRB clonality was highly associated with recipient CMV seropositivity and reactivation. TRB overlap between skin or GI tissue T cells and blood was limited. Later blood repertoires were often dominated by clones from the donor CD8+ memory compartment.

For this clone: Its specificity is not known.

This TCR was recovered from a female patient aged 40 to 55 who received an allogeneic stem cell transplant from a related donor, was CMV-positive, and had no GVHD. Some of these T cells may belong to the graft donor. The chain is built from TRBV7-6 and TRBJ1-6; D remains ambiguous. This sample comprised CD4+ T cells sorted from blood, obtained 1,700 to 2,000 days after a stem cell transplant with posttransplant cyclophosphamide. The CDR3, as DNA: TGTGCCAGCAGCTTAACCCCTCTACAGAATTCACCCCTCCACTTT. Its protein product is CASSLTPLQNSPLHF.